Sequencing of this T cell receptor (beta chain) was carried out in a study of CD8+CD57+ T cells in acquired aplastic anemia. Patients chosen for sequencing had shown CD8+CD57+ cell expansion by flow cytometry. Sampling of blood occurred while the patients had still received no therapy. The template used for profiling TCR beta VDJ and CDR3 was genomic DNA. TCRdb passed the reads through MiXCR, listing each CDR3 protein once. The repertoire consists of some 180,000 distinct CDR3 sequences, with around 60% occurring once and the leading ten covering approximately 40%. Trimming took 5 bases from V and 3 from J, leaving 13 bases between them. CDR3 length: 14 amino acids. Germline lookup yields CDR1 LNHNV and CDR2 YYDKDF (reference sequence). Comment on this clonotype: What it recognizes is unknown.

General study findings and limits: There were 25 to 35 CD8+ CDR3 sequences that occurred in both patients and controls.

The rearrangement uses TRBV15 and TRBJ1-1; D is uncertain. The sample consisted of sorted CD4+, CD8+, or CD8+CD57+ T cells (not recorded which) from PBMCs. This receptor was taken from a human donor with aplastic anemia. The DNA of the CDR3 is TGTGCCACCAGCTTTGAGGAGCAGGACACTGAAGCTTTCTTT. Its translation is CATSFEEQDTEAFF.